A selection of T cell receptor beta chains follows, all from one sample in a study of vaccination and CD4 T cells after COVID-19. TCRdb reanalysed the PCR reads using MiXCR and keeps one entry per CDR3 protein. The data contain approximately 21,000 distinct CDR3 sequences, about 40% of them singletons. These receptors have no identified antigens. The starting material was CD4+ T cells from blood, cultured in vitro, obtained about 7 months after SARS-CoV-2 vaccination. The receptors shown here come from a human donor who had recovered from COVID-19. Both conserved end residues are part of each CDR3. Clone size is given for some rows only: seen once, a few or many times, or a class if the clone is expanded.

clone_size,j_call,v_call,cdr3_aa
NA,TRBJ2-7,TRBV19,CASSSEWGSYYEQYF
few,TRBJ1-6,TRBV20-1,CSAQGQRMDSPLHF
NA,TRBJ1-6,TRBV4-1,CASSQAGRASYNSPLHF
NA,TRBJ2-1,TRBV7-8,CASSLALSYNEQFF
medium-sized,TRBJ2-3,TRBV7-3,CASSLLSADTQYF
NA,TRBJ2-7,TRBV4-2,CASSQDLLAGEYF
medium-sized,TRBJ2-3,TRBV7-2,CASRPGTSADTQYF
few,TRBJ1-5,TRBV28,CASSLLTQPQHF
NA,TRBJ2-1,TRBV20-1,CSAHIRGRGNNEQFF
NA,TRBJ2-7,TRBV12-3/TRBV12-4,CASRLAGVYEQYF
few,TRBJ2-7,TRBV27,CASSTRDNSYEQYF
few,TRBJ2-7,TRBV6-1,CASSRPLGSYEQYF